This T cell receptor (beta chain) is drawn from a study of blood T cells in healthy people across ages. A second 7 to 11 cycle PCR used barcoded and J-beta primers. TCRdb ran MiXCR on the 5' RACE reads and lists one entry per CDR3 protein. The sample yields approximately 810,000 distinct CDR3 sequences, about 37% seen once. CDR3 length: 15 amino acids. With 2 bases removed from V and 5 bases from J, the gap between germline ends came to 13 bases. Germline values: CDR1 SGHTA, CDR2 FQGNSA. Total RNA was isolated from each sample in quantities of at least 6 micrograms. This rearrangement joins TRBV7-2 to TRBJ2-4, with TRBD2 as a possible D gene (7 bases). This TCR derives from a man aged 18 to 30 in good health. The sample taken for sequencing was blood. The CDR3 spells CASSLYGGAQNIQYF. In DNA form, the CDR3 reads TGTGCCAGCAGCTTATATGGGGGGGCCCAAAACATTCAGTACTTC.